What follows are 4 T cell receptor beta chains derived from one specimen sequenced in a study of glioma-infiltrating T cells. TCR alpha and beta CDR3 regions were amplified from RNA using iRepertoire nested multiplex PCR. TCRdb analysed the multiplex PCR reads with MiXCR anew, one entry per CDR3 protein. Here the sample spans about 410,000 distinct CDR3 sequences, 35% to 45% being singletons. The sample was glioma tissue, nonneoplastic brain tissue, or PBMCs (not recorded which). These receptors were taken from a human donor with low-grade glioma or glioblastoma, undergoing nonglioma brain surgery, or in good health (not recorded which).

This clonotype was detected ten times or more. Here the CDR3 reads CASSSLLVLGSSYNEQFF. The CDR3 DNA follows: TGTGCCAGCAGTTCCCTCCTCGTCCTTGGTAGCTCCTACAATGAGCAGTTCTTC. J is TRBJ2-1 and V is TRBV27; D gene uncertain. Germline V CDR1 and CDR2: MNHEY, SMNVEV (reference sequence). The CDR3 consists of 18 residues. The ends were cut back, 4 bases at V and 0 bases at J, with 19 bases in the middle.

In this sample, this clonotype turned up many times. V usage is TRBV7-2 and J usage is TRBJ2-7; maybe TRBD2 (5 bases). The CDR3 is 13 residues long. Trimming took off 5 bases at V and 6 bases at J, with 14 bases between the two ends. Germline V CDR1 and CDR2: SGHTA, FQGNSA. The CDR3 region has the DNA TGTGCCAGCAGCGCCCGGGAAGAGGGCGAGCAGTACTTC. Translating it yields CASSAREEGEQYF.

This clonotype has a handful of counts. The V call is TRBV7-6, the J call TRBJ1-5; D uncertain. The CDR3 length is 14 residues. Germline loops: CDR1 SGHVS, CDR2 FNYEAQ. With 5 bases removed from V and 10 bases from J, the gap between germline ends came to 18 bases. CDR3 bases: TGTGCCAGCAGCCCAATAGCGGGCCCCGGACCCCAGCATTTT. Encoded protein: CASSPIAGPGPQHF.

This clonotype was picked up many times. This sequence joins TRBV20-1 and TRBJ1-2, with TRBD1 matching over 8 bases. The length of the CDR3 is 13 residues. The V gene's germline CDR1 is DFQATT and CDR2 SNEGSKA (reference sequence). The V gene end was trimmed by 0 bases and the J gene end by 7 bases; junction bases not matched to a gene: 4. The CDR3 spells CSARDRTGLGYTF. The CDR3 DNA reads TGCAGTGCTAGAGATCGGACAGGGCTTGGCTACACCTTC.